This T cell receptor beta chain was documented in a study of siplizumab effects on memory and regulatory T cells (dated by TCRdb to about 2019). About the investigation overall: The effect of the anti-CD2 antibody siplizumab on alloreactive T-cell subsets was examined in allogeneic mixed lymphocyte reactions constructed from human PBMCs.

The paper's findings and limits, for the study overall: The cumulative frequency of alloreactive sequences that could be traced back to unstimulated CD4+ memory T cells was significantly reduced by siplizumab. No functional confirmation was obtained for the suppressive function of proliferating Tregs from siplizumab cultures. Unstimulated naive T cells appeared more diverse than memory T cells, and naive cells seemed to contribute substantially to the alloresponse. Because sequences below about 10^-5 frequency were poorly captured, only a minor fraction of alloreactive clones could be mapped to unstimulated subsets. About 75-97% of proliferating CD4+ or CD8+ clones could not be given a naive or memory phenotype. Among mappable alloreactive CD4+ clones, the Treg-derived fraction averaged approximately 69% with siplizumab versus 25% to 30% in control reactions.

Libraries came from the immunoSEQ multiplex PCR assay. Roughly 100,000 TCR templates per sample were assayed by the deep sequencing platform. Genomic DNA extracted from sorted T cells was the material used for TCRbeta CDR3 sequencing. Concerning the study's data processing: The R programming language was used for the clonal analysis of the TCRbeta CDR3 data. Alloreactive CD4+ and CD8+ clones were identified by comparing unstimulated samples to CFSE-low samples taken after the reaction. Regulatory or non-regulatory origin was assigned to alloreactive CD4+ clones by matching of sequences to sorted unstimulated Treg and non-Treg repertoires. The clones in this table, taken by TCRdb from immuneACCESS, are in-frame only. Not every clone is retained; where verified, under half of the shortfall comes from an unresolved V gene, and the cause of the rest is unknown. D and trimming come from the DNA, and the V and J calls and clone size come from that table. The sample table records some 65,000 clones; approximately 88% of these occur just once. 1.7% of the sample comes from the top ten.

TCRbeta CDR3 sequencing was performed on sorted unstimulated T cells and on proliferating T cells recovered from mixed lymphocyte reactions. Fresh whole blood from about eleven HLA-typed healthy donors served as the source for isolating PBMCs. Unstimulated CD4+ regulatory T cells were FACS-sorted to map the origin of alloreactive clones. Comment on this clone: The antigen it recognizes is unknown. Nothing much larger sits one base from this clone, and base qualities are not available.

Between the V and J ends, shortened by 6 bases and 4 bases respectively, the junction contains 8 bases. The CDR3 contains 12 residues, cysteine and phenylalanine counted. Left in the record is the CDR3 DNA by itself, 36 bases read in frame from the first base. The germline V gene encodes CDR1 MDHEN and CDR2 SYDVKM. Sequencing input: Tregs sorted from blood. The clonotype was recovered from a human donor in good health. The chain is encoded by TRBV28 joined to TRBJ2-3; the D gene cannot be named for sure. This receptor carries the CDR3 CASSRRADTQYF. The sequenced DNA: TGTGCCAGCAGCCGCCGGGCAGATACGCAGTATTTT.